This T cell receptor (beta chain) came from a study of blood T cell repertoires in COVID-19. Looking at the study overall: The United States, Italy and Spain supplied acute and convalescent COVID-19 samples. T cells, B-cell-depleted T cells, or PBMCs supplied cDNA or gDNA.

Per the original methods: Reference gene primer amplification yielded estimated nucleated cell counts. Clones were read by immunoSEQ multiplex PCR, and TCRdb kept only the in-frame ones, dropping some. From that table come the V and J calls and clone size; the DNA was used to work out D and trimming. The data hold approximately 120,000 clones, with 86% observed a single time. With 2 bases removed from V and 4 bases from J, the gap between germline ends came to 13 bases. The CDR3 is 15 amino acids. Germline CDR1 and CDR2: MDHEN and SYDVKM. Sequenced: peripheral blood. This sequence originates from a human donor in a cohort sampled during active COVID-19. The V and J genes are TRBV28 and TRBJ2-3, with D perhaps matching TRBD2 (7 bases). The CDR3 bases are TGTGCCAGCAGTTTAAACTTCGGGGGGCCAGATACGCAGTATTTT. Translating gives CASSLNFGGPDTQYF.